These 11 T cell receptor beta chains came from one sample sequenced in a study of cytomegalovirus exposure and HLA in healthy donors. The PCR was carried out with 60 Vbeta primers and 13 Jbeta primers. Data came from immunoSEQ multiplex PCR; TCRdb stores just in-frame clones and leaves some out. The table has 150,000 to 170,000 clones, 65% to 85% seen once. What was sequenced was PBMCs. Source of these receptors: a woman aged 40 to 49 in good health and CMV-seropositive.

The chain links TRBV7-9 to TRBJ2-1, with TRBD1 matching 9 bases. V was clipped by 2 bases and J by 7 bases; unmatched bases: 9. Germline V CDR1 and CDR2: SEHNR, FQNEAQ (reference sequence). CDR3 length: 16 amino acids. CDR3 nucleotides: TGTGCCAGCAGCTTACTTCCGGGACAGGGCACTAATGAGCAGTTCTTC. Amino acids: CASSLLPGQGTNEQFF.

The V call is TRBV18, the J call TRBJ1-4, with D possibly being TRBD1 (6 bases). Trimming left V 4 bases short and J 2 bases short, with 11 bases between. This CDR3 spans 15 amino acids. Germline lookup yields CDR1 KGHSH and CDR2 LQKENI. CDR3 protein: CASSLNRATNEKLFF. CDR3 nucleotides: TGTGCCAGCTCACTAAACAGGGCGACTAATGAAAAACTGTTTTTT.

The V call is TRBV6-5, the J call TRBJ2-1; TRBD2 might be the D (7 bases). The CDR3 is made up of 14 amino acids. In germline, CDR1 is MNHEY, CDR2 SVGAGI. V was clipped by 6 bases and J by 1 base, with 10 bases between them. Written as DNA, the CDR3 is TGTGCCAGCAGGGGGAGGGGGTCCTACAATGAGCAGTTCTTC. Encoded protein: CASRGRGSYNEQFF.

The CDR3 region is CASSPNGGAADTQYF. CDR3 DNA: TGTGCCAGCAGCCCGAACGGGGGAGCAGCAGATACGCAGTATTTT. The rearrangement joins TRBV7-3 to TRBJ2-3; D possibly corresponds to TRBD2 (6 bases). V was clipped by 5 bases and J by 4 bases, with 16 bases between them. The CDR3 sequence is 15 residues long. In germline, CDR1 is SGHTA, CDR2 FQGTGA.

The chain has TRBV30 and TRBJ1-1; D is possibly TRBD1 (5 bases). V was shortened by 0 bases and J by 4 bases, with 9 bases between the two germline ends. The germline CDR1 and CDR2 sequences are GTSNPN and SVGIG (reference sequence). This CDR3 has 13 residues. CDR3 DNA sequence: TGTGCCTGGAGTGTGGGCGGGGGCACTGAAGCTTTCTTT. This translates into CAWSVGGGTEAFF.

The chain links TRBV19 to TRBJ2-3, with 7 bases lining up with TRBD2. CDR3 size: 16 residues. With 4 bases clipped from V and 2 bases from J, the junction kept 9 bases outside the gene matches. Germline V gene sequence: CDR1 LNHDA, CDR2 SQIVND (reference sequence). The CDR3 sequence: CASSKWEGLNTDTQYF. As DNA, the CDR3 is TGTGCCAGTAGTAAATGGGAGGGGCTTAACACAGATACGCAGTATTTT.

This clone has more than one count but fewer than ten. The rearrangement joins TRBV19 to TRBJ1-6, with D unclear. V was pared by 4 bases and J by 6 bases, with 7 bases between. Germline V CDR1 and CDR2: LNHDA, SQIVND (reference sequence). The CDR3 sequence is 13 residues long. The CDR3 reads CASSRAVNSPLHF. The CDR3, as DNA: TGTGCCAGTAGTAGAGCTGTTAATTCACCCCTCCACTTT.

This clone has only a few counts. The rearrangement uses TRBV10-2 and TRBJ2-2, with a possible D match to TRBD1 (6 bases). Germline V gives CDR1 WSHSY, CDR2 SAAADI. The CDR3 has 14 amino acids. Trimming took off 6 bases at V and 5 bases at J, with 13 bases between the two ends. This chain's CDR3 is CASRETGRTGELFF. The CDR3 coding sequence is TGCGCCAGCAGGGAAACAGGGCGGACCGGGGAGCTGTTTTTT.

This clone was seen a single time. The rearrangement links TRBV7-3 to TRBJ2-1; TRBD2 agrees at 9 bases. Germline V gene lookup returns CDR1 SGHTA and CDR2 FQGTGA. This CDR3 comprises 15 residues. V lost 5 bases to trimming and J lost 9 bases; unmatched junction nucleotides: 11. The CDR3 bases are TGTGCCAGCAGCCCGACTGGCGGGAGGGCCCCTGAGCAGTTCTTC. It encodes CASSPTGGRAPEQFF. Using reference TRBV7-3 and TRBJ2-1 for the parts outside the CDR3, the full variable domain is GAGVSQTPSNKVTEKGKYVELRCDPISGHTALYWYRQSLGQGPEFLIYFQGTGAADDSGLPNDRFFAVRPEGSVSTLKIQRTERGDSAVYLCASSPTGGRAPEQFFGPGTRLTVL.

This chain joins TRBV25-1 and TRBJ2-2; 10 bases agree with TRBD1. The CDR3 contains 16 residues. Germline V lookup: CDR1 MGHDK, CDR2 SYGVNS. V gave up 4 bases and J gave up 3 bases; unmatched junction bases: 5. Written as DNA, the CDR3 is TGTGCCAGCAGTGGACAGGGGGCGCCGGACACCGGGGAGCTGTTTTTT. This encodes CASSGQGAPDTGELFF.

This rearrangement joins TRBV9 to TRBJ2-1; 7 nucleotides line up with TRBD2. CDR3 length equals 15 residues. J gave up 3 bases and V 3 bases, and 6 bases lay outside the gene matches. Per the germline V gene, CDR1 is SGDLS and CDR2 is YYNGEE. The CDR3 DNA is TGTGCCAGCAGCGAGGGGACTATTGGCTACAATGAGCAGTTCTTC. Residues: CASSEGTIGYNEQFF. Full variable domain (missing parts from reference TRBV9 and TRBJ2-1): DSGVTQTPKHLITATGQRVTLRCSPRSGDLSVYWYQQSLDQGLQFLIQYYNGEERAKGNILERFSAQQFPDLHSELNLSSLELGDSALYFCASSEGTIGYNEQFFGPGTRLTVL.